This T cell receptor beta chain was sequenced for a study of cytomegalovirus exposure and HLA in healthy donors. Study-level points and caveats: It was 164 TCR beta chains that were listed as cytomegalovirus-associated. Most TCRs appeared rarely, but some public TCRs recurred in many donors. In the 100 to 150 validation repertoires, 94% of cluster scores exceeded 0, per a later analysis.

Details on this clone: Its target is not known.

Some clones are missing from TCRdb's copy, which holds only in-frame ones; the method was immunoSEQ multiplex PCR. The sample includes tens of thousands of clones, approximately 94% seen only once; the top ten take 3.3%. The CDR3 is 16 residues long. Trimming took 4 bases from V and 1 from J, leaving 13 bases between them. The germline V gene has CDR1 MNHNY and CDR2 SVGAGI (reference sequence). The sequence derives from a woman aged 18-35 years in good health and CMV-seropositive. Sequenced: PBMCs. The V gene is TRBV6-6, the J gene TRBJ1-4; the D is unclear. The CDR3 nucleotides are TGTGCCAGCAGTTCGGGAGTGGGTGTAACTAATGAAAAACTGTTTTTT. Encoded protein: CASSSGVGVTNEKLFF.